This passage covers 10 T cell receptor beta chains from one sample sequenced in a study of PD-1 blockade in classical Hodgkin lymphoma. Noted time point: cycle 4 day 1 (C4D1), after 6 weeks of nivolumab. Relapses following autologous stem cell transplantation were seen in all patients, with brentuximab vedotin exposure varying. TCRdb keeps only in-frame clones here, not all; method: immunoSEQ multiplex PCR. Among about 61,000 clones listed, about 85% were seen once. The material was peripheral blood mononuclear cells (PBMCs), obtained before the fourth cycle of nivolumab. Receptors were obtained from a human donor with classical Hodgkin lymphoma.

This sequence joins TRBV28 and TRBJ2-5; the D call may be TRBD1 or TRBD2 (6 bases each). V was pared by 6 bases and J by 5 bases, with 25 bases between. The germline V gene encodes CDR1 MDHEN and CDR2 SYDVKM. The CDR3 totals 17 residues. CDR3 in amino acids: CASSPRIQGGMGETQYF. The CDR3 DNA reads TGTGCCAGCAGCCCCCGGATTCAAGGGGGGATGGGGGAGACCCAGTACTTC.

The chain is built from TRBV11-3 and TRBJ2-5; 7 nucleotides agree with TRBD2. The J call may be faulty, since TRBJ2-7 better matches the DNA end. Germline V gene lookup returns CDR1 SGHNT and CDR2 YENEEA. The CDR3 consists of 14 residues. CDR3 loop: CASSLSSGTYEQYF. The CDR3 DNA sequence: TGTGCCAGCAGCTTATCTAGCGGCACCTACGAGCAGTACTTC.

The chain combines TRBV27 with TRBJ1-6; perhaps TRBD1 as D (5 bases). This CDR3 has 16 residues. Trimming shortened V by 7 bases and J by 3 bases, and 16 bases separated the two germline ends. Germline assignment: CDR1 MNHEY and CDR2 SMNVEV (reference sequence). The CDR3 DNA sequence: TGTGCCAGCACCCCTATCTCCAGGGTCTATAATTCACCCCTCCACTTT. It codes for CASTPISRVYNSPLHF.

The rearrangement uses TRBV27 and TRBJ2-7; no definite D call. The CDR3 covers 14 residues. The germline CDR1 and CDR2 sequences are MNHEY and SMNVEV (reference sequence). The V end lost 1 base, the J end lost 4 bases, and 11 bases lay between the germline ends. CDR3 nucleotide sequence: TGTGCCAGCAGTTTATTACGGAACGGATACGAGCAGTACTTC. Protein: CASSLLRNGYEQYF.

The chain employs TRBV6-4 and TRBJ1-6, with 8 bases that match TRBD1. Germline V gives CDR1 MRHNA, CDR2 SNTAGT. This CDR3 has 14 residues. J was trimmed by 9 bases and V by 2 bases; bases with no gene match: 3. CDR3 in amino acids: CASSDRTGLSPLHF. CDR3 bases: TGTGCCAGCAGTGACAGGACAGGGCTTTCACCCCTCCACTTT.

This chain connects TRBV28 to TRBJ2-7; D possibly matches TRBD1 or TRBD2 (5 bases each). This CDR3 is 13 amino acids long. Per germline, CDR1 MDHEN and CDR2 SYDVKM. V lost 8 bases, J lost 4 bases, and 15 bases lay in between. The CDR3 DNA reads TGTGCCAGCCGGGACGGAATTCGATACGAGCAGTACTTC. Translation: CASRDGIRYEQYF.

The rearrangement joins TRBV6-6 to TRBJ1-5, with D unresolved. Trimming took off 0 bases at V and 8 bases at J, with 17 bases between the two ends. Germline CDR1 reads MNHNY; CDR2 reads SVGAGI (reference sequence). The CDR3 totals 16 residues. The CDR3 DNA reads as TGTGCCAGCAGTTACTCGACGCCAGCCCTATGGGAGCCCCAGCATTTT. The encoded protein is CASSYSTPALWEPQHF.

In its sample, this clone was seen once. The gene calls are TRBV29-1 and TRBJ1-4; D remains unclear. Germline CDR1 and CDR2: SQVTM and ANQGSEA. V was shortened by 6 bases and J by 5 bases, with 10 bases between the two germline ends. CDR3 length equals 12 residues. Here the CDR3 reads CSVETQNEKLFF. The DNA of the CDR3 is TGCAGCGTGGAAACCCAAAATGAAAAACTGTTTTTT. The whole variable domain, remainder taken from reference TRBV29-1 and TRBJ1-4, is SAVISQKPSRDICQRGTSLTIQCQVDSQVTMMFWYRQQPGQSLTLIATANQGSEATYESGFVIDKFPISRPNLTFSTLTVSNMSPEDSSIYLCSVETQNEKLFFGSGTQLSVL.

The rearrangement joins TRBV5-1 to TRBJ2-7; 9 positions match TRBD2. This CDR3 contains 15 residues. Germline V CDR1 and CDR2: SGHRS, YFSETQ. Trimming at V came to 0 bases and at J to 0 bases, leaving 1 base not matched to a gene. DNA of the CDR3: TGCGCCAGCAGCTTGGAGGGACTAGCCTCCTACGAGCAGTACTTC. This translates into CASSLEGLASYEQYF.

The chain employs TRBV5-1 and TRBJ2-3; no clear D. V dropped 4 bases and J dropped 0 bases, with 6 bases sitting between them. Germline V gene sequence: CDR1 SGHRS, CDR2 YFSETQ. The CDR3 covers 13 residues. CDR3 coding DNA: TGCGCCAGCAGCCCGACTAGCACAGATACGCAGTATTTT. This translates into CASSPTSTDTQYF.